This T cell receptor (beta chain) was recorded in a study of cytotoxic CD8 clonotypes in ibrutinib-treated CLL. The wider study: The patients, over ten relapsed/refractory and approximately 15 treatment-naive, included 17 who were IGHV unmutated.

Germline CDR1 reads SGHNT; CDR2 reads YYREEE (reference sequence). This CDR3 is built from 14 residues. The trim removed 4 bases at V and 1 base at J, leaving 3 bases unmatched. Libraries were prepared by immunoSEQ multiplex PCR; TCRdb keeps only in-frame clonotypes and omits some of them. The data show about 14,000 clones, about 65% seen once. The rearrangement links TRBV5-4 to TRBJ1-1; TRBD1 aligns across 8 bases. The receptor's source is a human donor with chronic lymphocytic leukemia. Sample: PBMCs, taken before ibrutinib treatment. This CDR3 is CASSVTGGNTEAFF. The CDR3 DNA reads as TGTGCCAGCAGCGTTACAGGGGGGAACACTGAAGCTTTCTTT. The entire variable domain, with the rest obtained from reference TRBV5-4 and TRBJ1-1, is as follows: ETGVTQSPTHLIKTRGQQVTLRCSSQSGHNTVSWYQQALGQGPQFIFQYYREEENGRGNFPPRFSGLQFPNYSSELNVNALELDDSALYLCASSVTGGNTEAFFGQGTRLTVV.